The 14 T cell receptor beta chains below were found in one sample sequenced in a study of cytomegalovirus exposure and HLA in healthy donors. Vbeta (60) and Jbeta (13) primers were used in the PCR. Clones were read by immunoSEQ multiplex PCR, and TCRdb kept only the in-frame ones, dropping some. The data show around 150,000 clones, around 75% seen once. Sequencing input: PBMCs. These receptors all stem from a man aged 18-30 years in good health and CMV-seropositive.

The rearrangement joins TRBV30 to TRBJ2-3; TRBD2 matches 12 bases. J gave up 5 bases and V 0 bases, and 6 bases lay outside the gene matches. The CDR3 consists of 16 residues. Germline-derived CDR1 and CDR2 are GTSNPN and SVGIG (reference sequence). The DNA of the CDR3 is TGTGCCTGGAGTGTGACTAGCGGGAGATTGTTAGATACGCAGTATTTT. It translates to CAWSVTSGRLLDTQYF.

This chain uses TRBV29-1 with TRBJ1-2, with TRBD1 matching 8 bases. Germline V gives CDR1 SQVTM, CDR2 ANQGSEA. This CDR3 has 14 residues. J lost 7 bases, V lost 7 bases, and 14 bases had no gene match. CDR3 sequence (DNA): TGCAGCGCACCCACGGACAGGGAATTTCGTGGCTACACCTTC. Its protein is CSAPTDREFRGYTF.

The chain employs TRBV5-1 and TRBJ2-5; 9 bases fit TRBD1. The CDR3 contains 16 residues. The V segment lost 4 bases and the J segment 5 bases; nucleotides outside the gene matches: 12. Per the germline V gene, CDR1 is SGHRS and CDR2 is YFSETQ. This CDR3 is CASSPSINRGLETQYF. The CDR3 DNA reads TGCGCCAGCAGCCCCTCGATCAACAGGGGGCTCGAGACCCAGTACTTC.

This chain connects TRBV10-2 to TRBJ1-2, with 12 bases matching TRBD1. The trim removed 6 bases at V and 8 bases at J, leaving 7 bases unmatched. Germline CDR1 reads WSHSY; CDR2 reads SAAADI. The CDR3 is 14 amino acids. The CDR3 nucleotides are TGCGCCAGCAGACCGGGACAGGGGGCTTGGGGCTACACCTTC. Protein sequence: CASRPGQGAWGYTF.

The rearrangement uses TRBV4-1 and TRBJ2-5; TRBD1 is a possible D gene (7 bases). The CDR3 sequence is 16 residues long. Germline loops: CDR1 MGHRA, CDR2 YSYEKL. V lost 1 base to trimming and J lost 5 bases, with 17 bases between them. In nucleotides, the CDR3 is TGCGCCAGCAGCCAAGGGAGAGGAGGGGGCGGGGAGACCCAGTACTTC. Translated, it gives CASSQGRGGGGETQYF.

J is TRBJ2-7 and V is TRBV7-8; no firm D call. V gave up 5 bases and J gave up 0 bases, with 20 bases separating them. The germline V gene has CDR1 SGHVS and CDR2 FQNEAQ. The CDR3 spans 17 residues. The chain's CDR3 is CASSVPTARFNSYEQYF. The CDR3 coding sequence is TGTGCCAGCAGCGTACCGACGGCCAGGTTTAACTCCTACGAGCAGTACTTC.

The V and J genes are TRBV30 and TRBJ2-1; D not resolved. Germline-derived CDR1 and CDR2 are GTSNPN and SVGIG (reference sequence). Trimming cost V 8 bases and J 5 bases, with 19 bases left between them. The CDR3 sequence is 14 residues long. In DNA form, the CDR3 reads TGTGCCATAGCCCTCATCGGCCGCCACAATGAGCAGTTCTTC. Translated, it gives CAIALIGRHNEQFF.

This chain's CDR3 is CASTIARGATGELFF. The CDR3 DNA reads as TGTGCCAGCACAATCGCCCGGGGTGCCACCGGGGAGCTGTTTTTT. J is TRBJ2-2 and V is TRBV6-6; maybe TRBD2 (5 bases). CDR3 length: 15 residues. The ends were cut back, 7 bases at V and 4 bases at J, with 16 bases in the middle. Germline CDR1 and CDR2: MNHNY and SVGAGI (reference sequence).

The chain employs TRBV9 and TRBJ1-1, with TRBD1 matching over 9 bases. The V segment lost 4 bases and the J segment 5 bases; nucleotides outside the gene matches: 6. Germline CDR1 and CDR2: SGDLS and YYNGEE. This CDR3 is built from 14 residues. CDR3: CASSLPGQGTEAFF. In DNA form, the CDR3 reads TGTGCCAGCAGCTTACCGGGACAGGGAACTGAAGCTTTCTTT. The full variable domain, rest sourced from reference TRBV9 and TRBJ1-1, is DSGVTQTPKHLITATGQRVTLRCSPRSGDLSVYWYQQSLDQGLQFLIQYYNGEERAKGNILERFSAQQFPDLHSELNLSSLELGDSALYFCASSLPGQGTEAFFGQGTRLTVV.

The chain employs TRBV6-1 and TRBJ2-7, with TRBD2 matching over 9 bases. V was pared by 2 bases and J by 5 bases, with 4 bases of the junction left unmatched. Germline V CDR1 and CDR2: MNHNS, SASEGT. The CDR3 runs to 14 residues. This CDR3 reads CASSERGRGNEQYF. CDR3 nucleotide sequence: TGTGCCAGCAGTGAACGCGGGAGGGGGAACGAGCAGTACTTC.

This clone was seen a few times. The gene calls are TRBV29-1 and TRBJ2-3; D is ambiguous. Trimming cost V 7 bases and J 2 bases, with 19 bases left between them. CDR1 SQVTM and CDR2 ANQGSEA come from the germline V gene. CDR3 length equals 15 residues. The CDR3 loop reads CSARAVRVITDTQYF. The CDR3 DNA reads TGCAGCGCCCGCGCTGTCCGAGTTATCACAGATACGCAGTATTTT.

Only one count was recorded for this clone. J is TRBJ1-5 and V is TRBV28, with D uncertain. Germline V gene sequence: CDR1 MDHEN, CDR2 SYDVKM. This CDR3 region has 14 residues. The V gene lost 11 bases and the J gene lost 6 bases, with 20 bases spanning the gap. Written as DNA, the CDR3 is TGTGCCCCCCCCCGGTGGCTGACTGGTCAGCCCCAGCATTTT. It yields the protein CAPPRWLTGQPQHF. Variable domain in full (rest from reference TRBV28 and TRBJ1-5): DVKVTQSSRYLVKRTGEKVFLECVQDMDHENMFWYRQDPGLGLRLIYFSYDVKMKEKGDIPEGYSVSREKKERFSLILESASTNQTSMYLCAPPRWLTGQPQHFGDGTRLSIL.

The V gene is TRBV7-2, the J gene TRBJ2-1, with TRBD2 matching 11 bases. This CDR3 has 17 residues. From germline, CDR1 is SGHTA and CDR2 FQGNSA. J lost 7 bases, V lost 0 bases, and 8 bases had no gene match. The CDR3 coding sequence is TGTGCCAGCAGCTTAGCGGGACTAGCGGCTTCGGGAAATGAGCAGTTCTTC. This encodes CASSLAGLAASGNEQFF.

This clone was found once. The J gene is TRBJ1-5, the V gene TRBV5-1; 8 nucleotides agree with TRBD1. The CDR3 length is 14 residues. The ends lost 2 bases at V and 4 bases at J; junction bases unmatched: 2. Germline assignment: CDR1 SGHRS and CDR2 YFSETQ. CDR3 loop: CASSLTGGNQPQHF. The DNA of the CDR3 is TGCGCCAGCAGCTTAACAGGGGGGAATCAGCCCCAGCATTTT.